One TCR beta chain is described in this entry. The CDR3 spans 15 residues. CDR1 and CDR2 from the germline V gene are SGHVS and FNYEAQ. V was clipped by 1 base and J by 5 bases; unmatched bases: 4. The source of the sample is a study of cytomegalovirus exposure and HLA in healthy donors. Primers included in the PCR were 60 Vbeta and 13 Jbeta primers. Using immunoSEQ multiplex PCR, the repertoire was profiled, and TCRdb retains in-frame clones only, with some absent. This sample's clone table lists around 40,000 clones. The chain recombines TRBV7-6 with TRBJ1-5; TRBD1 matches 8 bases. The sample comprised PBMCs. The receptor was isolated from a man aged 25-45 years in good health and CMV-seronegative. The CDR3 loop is CASSLGQGAYQPQHF. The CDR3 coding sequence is TGTGCCAGCAGCTTAGGCCAGGGGGCTTATCAGCCCCAGCATTTT.